This T cell receptor (beta chain) is drawn from a study of T-cell memory formation after mild COVID-19 (dated by TCRdb to about 2021). For context, the study as a whole: TCR sequence clusters from the two donors were largely donor specific. In a couple of donors, T-cell clones that expanded and contracted after mild COVID-19 were followed by sequencing TCRalpha and TCRbeta repertoires longitudinally. The cohort comprised two young, previously healthy adult volunteers, one female and one male. On the study overall, not on this receptor specifically: Whether the second-wave clones peaking on day 37 were SARS-CoV-2 specific was not confirmed. Only a couple of mild cases were covered in the study, and larger cohorts including severe cases with pre-infection samples were considered necessary. From day 15 to 85, contracting clones showed balanced CD4/CD8 phenotypes, whereas a second wave of clones that expanded from day 15 to 37 leaned towards CD4+. Some responding clones were detected in pre-infection memory, which suggested that pre-existing cross-reactive memory T cells had joined the SARS-CoV-2 response. Contracting CD4+ clones were found mainly in CM and EM memory subsets, while CD8+ clones were enriched in EMRA.

Ficoll-Paque density gradient centrifugation was used to isolate PBMCs. This clonotype was counted ten times or more. Its antigen is currently not known. The input lacks base qualities; no much larger clone sits a single base away. CDR3 length: 16 amino acids, cysteine to phenylalanine. Kept here is only the CDR3 DNA, which spans 48 bases and is read in frame from base 1. The trim is 3 bases for V and 4 bases for J, with a gap of 16 bases between the germline ends. The germline V gene (reference sequence) provides CDR1 LNHDA and CDR2 SQIVND. Reads for this sample came from an Illumina NovaSeq 6000. TCRalpha and TCRbeta cDNA libraries were constructed by 5'RACE with constant-segment primers, with sample barcodes and unique molecular identifiers being introduced. RNA was extracted from every sample with Trizol reagent. Library amplification was performed in two PCR steps, and a second sample barcode and Illumina TruSeq adapters were introduced in the second step. Libraries were sequenced on an Illumina NovaSeq with 2 x 150 bp paired-end reads. In the source study's methods: With migec v1.2.7, reads were demultiplexed and then collapsed into UMI-guided consensus sequences. Using mixcr v2.1.11, the UMI consensuses were aligned to TRA and TRB V and J templates and assembled into clonotypes. Expanded or contracted clonotypes were those called significant by both edgeR and NoisET, with noise models trained on biological replicates. For edgeR calls, the cutoffs were a false discovery rate-adjusted p below 0.01 and a log2 fold-change threshold of 1. As an exploratory analysis of dynamics, PCA with hierarchical clustering was applied to max-normalized trajectories of the 1000 most abundant clonotypes. Separately sequenced CD4+ and CD8+ repertoires were used to assign the CD4 or CD8 phenotype of responding clones. TCRdb cleaned the public reads at Q25 with fastp, built clones with MiXCR and kept in-frame beta chains. When rows share a CDR3 protein, they turn into one entry using the most common DNA and genes. The V and J calls were determined by TCRdb, not by the authors. Counted in this sample were 120,000 to 150,000 distinct CDR3 sequences; 6% to 6.5% of them appeared once. The ten largest clones capture 2% to 2.5% of the sample.

The V gene is TRBV19 and the J gene is TRBJ1-5, with a tentative D gene TRBD1 over 6 matching bases. The TCR comes from an adult woman who had mild COVID-19 (a few samples of this study predate the infection). The sample titles of this study are shuffled in the database, so cell type and time point are left out; the donor was told from shared clones. The sample taken for sequencing was PBMCs or a T cell subset sorted from them (not recorded which). The CDR3 corresponds to CASSINGGRRNQPQHF. DNA sequence: TGTGCCAGTAGTATCAATGGGGGGCGACGAAATCAGCCCCAGCATTTT.